This is a list of T cell receptor beta chains from one sample in a study of shared clonotypes between healthy human individuals. Sequenced by immunoSEQ multiplex PCR; TCRdb stores in-frame clones only, minus some. The sample holds about 1 million clones, 65% to 80% seen once. The sample was memory CD4+ T cells sorted from blood. Every receptor here comes from a man younger than 35 in good health. CDR3s include the opening cysteine and the closing phenylalanine or tryptophan. Fields, in order: J gene, D gene, V gene, clone size, CDR3 DNA, CDR3 protein. D genes are given only for firm matches. Rows give clone size only sometimes, using once, few, many, or a class for an expanded clone.

J gene: TRBJ1-1; D gene: -; V gene: TRBV30; clone size: -; CDR3 DNA: TGTGCCTGGAGTGTATGGGGTGGCACACCTAACACTGAAGCTTTCTTT; CDR3 protein: CAWSVWGGTPNTEAFF
J gene: TRBJ2-7; D gene: TRBD1; V gene: TRBV5-1; clone size: -; CDR3 DNA: TGCGCCAGCAGTCCCTACAGGGGTCCGTCGGAAGAGCAGTACTTC; CDR3 protein: CASSPYRGPSEEQYF
J gene: TRBJ2-3; D gene: -; V gene: TRBV5-1; clone size: -; CDR3 DNA: TGCGCCAGCAGCTGGGGGAGTAGCACAGATACGCAGTATTTT; CDR3 protein: CASSWGSSTDTQYF
J gene: TRBJ2-7; D gene: TRBD2; V gene: TRBV18; clone size: -; CDR3 DNA: TGTGCCAGCTCATCAGAGAGGACTAGCTTTAGGTACTTC; CDR3 protein: CASSSERTSFRYF
J gene: TRBJ2-1; D gene: -; V gene: TRBV29-1; clone size: once; CDR3 DNA: TGCAGCGTTGTTCGTGGCAATGAGCAGTTCTTC; CDR3 protein: CSVVRGNEQFF
J gene: TRBJ1-1; D gene: -; V gene: TRBV19; clone size: -; CDR3 DNA: TGTGCCAGTAGTATATTTGGAGGAGGTTCATACACTGAAGCTTTCTTT; CDR3 protein: CASSIFGGGSYTEAFF
J gene: TRBJ1-2; D gene: TRBD1; V gene: TRBV2; clone size: -; CDR3 DNA: TGTGCCAGCAGGGGGGACAGCGTCGAATATGGCTACACCTTC; CDR3 protein: CASRGDSVEYGYTF
J gene: TRBJ1-5; D gene: -; V gene: TRBV10-3; clone size: -; CDR3 DNA: TGTGCCATCAGTGCCCAGGAGAATCAGCCCCAGCATTTT; CDR3 protein: CAISAQENQPQHF
J gene: TRBJ2-2; D gene: TRBD2; V gene: TRBV10-2; clone size: few; CDR3 DNA: TGCGCCAGCAGTGACCCCGGACTAGCGAGCAACACCGGGGAGCTGTTTTTT; CDR3 protein: CASSDPGLASNTGELFF
J gene: TRBJ2-7; D gene: TRBD1; V gene: TRBV5-1; clone size: -; CDR3 DNA: TGCGCCAGCAGCTTACGGACAGGGGACGCCTACGAGCAGTACTTC; CDR3 protein: CASSLRTGDAYEQYF
J gene: TRBJ2-3; D gene: -; V gene: TRBV18; clone size: -; CDR3 DNA: TGTGCCAGCTCACCCCTCGGGGGCACAGATACGCAGTATTTT; CDR3 protein: CASSPLGGTDTQYF
J gene: TRBJ2-2; D gene: TRBD2; V gene: TRBV10-3; clone size: -; CDR3 DNA: TGTGCCATCAGCTCCGGGACTAGCGGGAGTTGGACCGGGGAGCTGTTTTTT; CDR3 protein: CAISSGTSGSWTGELFF
J gene: TRBJ2-5; D gene: -; V gene: TRBV7-2; clone size: many; CDR3 DNA: TGTGCCAGCAGCTTCCGGGTACAAGAGACCCAGTACTTC; CDR3 protein: CASSFRVQETQYF
J gene: TRBJ2-5; D gene: -; V gene: TRBV4-1; clone size: -; CDR3 DNA: TGCGCCAGCAGCCAAGTTAGCACAGCCCAAGAGACCCAGTACTTC; CDR3 protein: CASSQVSTAQETQYF
J gene: TRBJ2-5; D gene: TRBD2; V gene: TRBV11-2; clone size: -; CDR3 DNA: TGTGCCAGCAGCTTAGGCAGCAGGCGGGAGGGAGAGACCCAGTACTTC; CDR3 protein: CASSLGSRREGETQYF
J gene: TRBJ2-7; D gene: -; V gene: TRBV10-2; clone size: -; CDR3 DNA: TGCGCCAGCAGTGAGCGGGGGCACTACGAGCAGTACTTC; CDR3 protein: CASSERGHYEQYF
J gene: TRBJ1-4; D gene: TRBD1; V gene: TRBV2; clone size: -; CDR3 DNA: TGTGCCAGCGGTGGGGGGACAGGGGTCGAAAAACTGTTTTTT; CDR3 protein: CASGGGTGVEKLFF
J gene: TRBJ1-4; D gene: -; V gene: TRBV7-8; clone size: -; CDR3 DNA: TGTGCCAGCAGCCCGGGGACTGGAAATGAAAAACTGTTTTTT; CDR3 protein: CASSPGTGNEKLFF
J gene: TRBJ1-3; D gene: -; V gene: TRBV6-5; clone size: many; CDR3 DNA: TGTGCCAGCAAAGAGAGCTCTGGAAACACCATATATTTT; CDR3 protein: CASKESSGNTIYF
J gene: TRBJ2-7; D gene: -; V gene: TRBV9; clone size: -; CDR3 DNA: TGTGCCAGCAGCGTAGGAGGCAGGGCTGGGTCGGGCGAGCAGTACTTC; CDR3 protein: CASSVGGRAGSGEQYF
J gene: TRBJ2-7; D gene: -; V gene: TRBV7-2; clone size: -; CDR3 DNA: TGTGCCAGCAGCTTAGTCTTTTGGGGGAAAAGGTACGAGCAGTACTTC; CDR3 protein: CASSLVFWGKRYEQYF
J gene: TRBJ2-5; D gene: TRBD2; V gene: TRBV7-2; clone size: -; CDR3 DNA: TGTGCCAGCAGCTCCGGACTAGCGGGGTCTGCGACCCAGTACTTC; CDR3 protein: CASSSGLAGSATQYF
J gene: TRBJ1-3; D gene: TRBD1; V gene: TRBV6-5; clone size: -; CDR3 DNA: TGTGCCAGCAAAACCGACAGGGGCTCTGGAAACACCATATATTTT; CDR3 protein: CASKTDRGSGNTIYF
J gene: TRBJ2-1; D gene: -; V gene: TRBV7-6; clone size: -; CDR3 DNA: TGTGCCAGCAGCCTTCGTCCGCTTGGCAATGAGCAGTTCTTC; CDR3 protein: CASSLRPLGNEQFF
J gene: TRBJ2-1; D gene: -; V gene: TRBV7-9; clone size: -; CDR3 DNA: TGTGCCAGCAGCAGGCATGGCAATGAGCAGTTCTTC; CDR3 protein: CASSRHGNEQFF
J gene: TRBJ2-2; D gene: TRBD2; V gene: TRBV18; clone size: -; CDR3 DNA: TGTGCCAGCTCACGGGAGGGCCTCGCCGGGGAGCTGTTTTTT; CDR3 protein: CASSREGLAGELFF
J gene: TRBJ2-7; D gene: TRBD1; V gene: TRBV25-1; clone size: -; CDR3 DNA: TGTGCCACCCGACAGGGCCTGGGCGAGCAGTACTTC; CDR3 protein: CATRQGLGEQYF
J gene: TRBJ2-3; D gene: -; V gene: TRBV9; clone size: -; CDR3 DNA: TGTGCCAGCAGCGTAGACCCTTGGGCACCAGATACGCAGTATTTT; CDR3 protein: CASSVDPWAPDTQYF
J gene: TRBJ1-6; D gene: -; V gene: TRBV15; clone size: -; CDR3 DNA: TGTGCCACCAGCAGAGCAGGGGTTTCGGGTTCACCCCTCCACTTT; CDR3 protein: CATSRAGVSGSPLHF
J gene: TRBJ2-7; D gene: TRBD1; V gene: TRBV6-1; clone size: -; CDR3 DNA: TGTGCCAGCAGTTTTTCTAGGGGGCAATACGAGCAGTACTTC; CDR3 protein: CASSFSRGQYEQYF
J gene: TRBJ2-6; D gene: -; V gene: TRBV5-4; clone size: -; CDR3 DNA: TGTGCCAGCAGCCTCAGGTCCTCTGGGGCCAACGTCCTGACTTTC; CDR3 protein: CASSLRSSGANVLTF
J gene: TRBJ2-1; D gene: -; V gene: TRBV7-2; clone size: -; CDR3 DNA: TGTGCCAGCAGCTTAGATGGGGCTTGGTTGGCGGGTACTAACAATGAGCAGTTCTTC; CDR3 protein: CASSLDGAWLAGTNNEQFF
J gene: TRBJ1-1; D gene: -; V gene: TRBV6-5; clone size: -; CDR3 DNA: TGTGCCAGCACCCTGGAGGCCCTCGGGAACACTGAAGCTTTCTTT; CDR3 protein: CASTLEALGNTEAFF
J gene: TRBJ2-7; D gene: -; V gene: TRBV6-5; clone size: -; CDR3 DNA: TGTGCCAGCAGTCCCAGGGCCCGCGGCGGCGAGCAGTACTTC; CDR3 protein: CASSPRARGGEQYF
J gene: TRBJ2-3; D gene: TRBD2; V gene: TRBV7-2; clone size: -; CDR3 DNA: TGTGCCAGCAGCTCGCCGTTTAGCGGGGGGGAGAGGGTAAATACGCAGTATTTT; CDR3 protein: CASSSPFSGGERVNTQYF
J gene: TRBJ2-2; D gene: -; V gene: TRBV25-1; clone size: -; CDR3 DNA: TGTGCCAGCAGTCATGGACAGATTTTTGGCACCGGGGAGCTGTTTTTT; CDR3 protein: CASSHGQIFGTGELFF
J gene: TRBJ2-4; D gene: TRBD1; V gene: TRBV4-3; clone size: -; CDR3 DNA: TGCGCCAGCAGCCGTGAGCGGGACAGGGGGCAGGGGCGAAACATTCAGTACTTC; CDR3 protein: CASSRERDRGQGRNIQYF
J gene: TRBJ2-1; D gene: -; V gene: TRBV18; clone size: -; CDR3 DNA: TGTGCCAGCTCACTACAGAATGAGCAGTTCTTC; CDR3 protein: CASSLQNEQFF
J gene: TRBJ1-2; D gene: TRBD1; V gene: TRBV7-2; clone size: -; CDR3 DNA: TGTGCCAGCAGCCCAGGGGGAGGTGGCTACACCTTC; CDR3 protein: CASSPGGGGYTF
J gene: TRBJ2-5; D gene: -; V gene: TRBV30; clone size: -; CDR3 DNA: TGTGCCTGGGGCAGGAGTAAAGAGACCCAGTACTTC; CDR3 protein: CAWGRSKETQYF
J gene: TRBJ1-1; D gene: -; V gene: TRBV7-2; clone size: once; CDR3 DNA: TGTGCCAGCAGCGCACGGGGAGGGGGAAACACTGAAGCTTTCTTT; CDR3 protein: CASSARGGGNTEAFF
J gene: TRBJ1-1; D gene: -; V gene: TRBV6-5; clone size: -; CDR3 DNA: TGTGCCAGCATAGGACTTCTAGCTTTCTTT; CDR3 protein: CASIGLLAFF
J gene: TRBJ1-1; D gene: -; V gene: TRBV5-1; clone size: -; CDR3 DNA: TGCGCCAGCGCCCGCGGGGGGGCCGGTACTGAAGCTTTCTTT; CDR3 protein: CASARGGAGTEAFF
J gene: TRBJ2-7; D gene: TRBD2; V gene: TRBV9; clone size: -; CDR3 DNA: TGTGCCAGCAGCGGGGAGCGGGACTACGAGCAGTACTTC; CDR3 protein: CASSGERDYEQYF
J gene: TRBJ2-2; D gene: -; V gene: TRBV7-9; clone size: -; CDR3 DNA: TGTGCCAGCAGCTTAGCAGAAGGGGCCGGCGGGGAGCTGTTTTTT; CDR3 protein: CASSLAEGAGGELFF
J gene: TRBJ2-7; D gene: TRBD1; V gene: TRBV15; clone size: -; CDR3 DNA: TGTGCCACCAGCCGTCCAACAGGGGTCTACGAGCAGTACTTC; CDR3 protein: CATSRPTGVYEQYF
J gene: TRBJ1-4; D gene: -; V gene: TRBV18; clone size: -; CDR3 DNA: TGTGCCAGCTCACCAGGGGCAGGTGAAAAACTGTTTTTT; CDR3 protein: CASSPGAGEKLFF
J gene: TRBJ1-4; D gene: TRBD1; V gene: TRBV5-1; clone size: -; CDR3 DNA: TGCGCCAGCAGCTCCACGGGACAGAGGAATGAAAAACTGTTTTTT; CDR3 protein: CASSSTGQRNEKLFF
J gene: TRBJ1-2; D gene: -; V gene: TRBV21-1; clone size: once; CDR3 DNA: TGTGCCAGCAGCAAAGATGGAGGGCGCCATGTAGTCAGGAAAGGCTACACCTTC; CDR3 protein: CASSKDGGRHVVRKGYTF
J gene: TRBJ2-5; D gene: -; V gene: TRBV9; clone size: -; CDR3 DNA: TGTGCCAGCAGCGCCGACCTCACGAGGGAGACCCAGTACTTC; CDR3 protein: CASSADLTRETQYF
J gene: TRBJ2-3; D gene: TRBD2; V gene: TRBV5-1; clone size: once; CDR3 DNA: TGCGCCAGCAGCCCAGCTAGCGGTGCTCGTGTGGATACGCAGTATTTT; CDR3 protein: CASSPASGARVDTQYF
J gene: TRBJ2-1; D gene: -; V gene: TRBV5-6; clone size: -; CDR3 DNA: TGTGCCAGCAGCTTGGTGTCGGACAATGAGCAGTTCTTC; CDR3 protein: CASSLVSDNEQFF
J gene: TRBJ2-7; D gene: -; V gene: TRBV7-2; clone size: -; CDR3 DNA: TGTGCCAGCAGCTTAGTGGGGTCATTATACGAGCAGTACTTC; CDR3 protein: CASSLVGSLYEQYF
J gene: TRBJ2-7; D gene: -; V gene: TRBV10-3; clone size: -; CDR3 DNA: TGTGCCATCAGTGACAGCTACGAGCAGTACTTC; CDR3 protein: CAISDSYEQYF
J gene: TRBJ2-5; D gene: TRBD2; V gene: TRBV5-4; clone size: -; CDR3 DNA: TGTGCCAGCAGCGCGGGAGGTAGTAGCTCCGAGACCCAGTACTTC; CDR3 protein: CASSAGGSSSETQYF
J gene: TRBJ1-5; D gene: TRBD1; V gene: TRBV28; clone size: -; CDR3 DNA: TGTGCCAGCAGTTTCAGGGGGGTTTTTCAGCCCCAGCATTTT; CDR3 protein: CASSFRGVFQPQHF
J gene: TRBJ1-3; D gene: TRBD1; V gene: TRBV15; clone size: -; CDR3 DNA: TGTGCCACCAGCAGAGCCTCGACAGGGCTAGGAAACACCATATATTTT; CDR3 protein: CATSRASTGLGNTIYF